The sequence of this TCR beta chain was determined in a study of neurological immune-mediated disorders (dated by TCRdb to between 2018 and 2021). As for the study more broadly: Using UMI-based sequencing, the study compared peripheral blood TCR-beta repertoires from patients with HTLV-I-associated myelopathy (HAM/TSP), patients with multiple sclerosis, and healthy controls. The approximately 110 TCR-beta libraries included longitudinal samples, technical triplicates and paired sorted CD4+ and CD8+ T-cell subsets alongside PBMC samples. Of the approximately 70 subjects in the cohort, about 15 were HAM/TSP patients, some 35 were multiple sclerosis patients, and approximately 20 were healthy controls. Paper-wide results and their limitations: No identical CDR3 amino acid sequences were found to be shared among expanded clones across subjects, suggesting that TCR-beta repertoires were private in all groups. TCR clonal expansion was greatest in HAM/TSP patients and smallest in MS patients, who ranked below even healthy controls.

V gives up 4 bases and J gives up 13 bases, and the segment between their germline ends measures 14 bases. For CDR1 and CDR2, the germline V gene lists SGHRS and YFSETQ. Taken from cysteine to phenylalanine, the CDR3 has 12 residues. Only the CDR3 portion is preserved as DNA: 36 bases, with reading frame beginning at the first base. As to this clonotype: The clone's antigen remains unknown. Possible read error: a much larger clone is one base away.

For the sorted-subset TCR libraries, the starting material was over 750,000 sorted CD4+ or CD8+ T cells. Peripheral blood was subjected to Ficoll-Hypaque density gradient centrifugation to isolate PBMCs, which were then cryopreserved in liquid nitrogen. The study also sequenced paired sorted CD4+ and CD8+ subsets from healthy controls, HAM/TSP patients and MS patients. cDNA was synthesized by template-switch 5'RACE using a primer carrying a 10-nucleotide random unique molecular identifier by which each TCR transcript was tagged. Over 180 million TCR-beta sequences, covering 15-18 subjects, were produced in each sequencing run. The RNeasy kit was used for extraction of total RNA. The KAPA Real-time Library Amplification kit was used to amplify TCR-beta VDJ regions with primers targeting the TCR constant region and the 5'RACE anchor. Sample indexes and Illumina adaptors were added in a first PCR, after which library yield was increased in a second PCR. After Ampure bead purification, the TCR product of roughly 650 bp was size-selected on a 2% E-gel SizeSelection system. Before pooling, library quality was assessed on a Bioanalyzer, concentration was determined with Qubit, and library quantification was performed with the Kapa Library Quantification kit. Libraries were sequenced paired-end 2 x 150 bp on an Illumina HiSeq 2500. To increase sequence diversity, roughly 24-32% phiX was spiked into each library pool. As for the original processing: Quality-filtered reads were processed with the UMI-based MiGEC pipeline, and over 80% of raw TCR sequences were removed by the MiGEC pipeline during error correction. VDJ genes were aligned to IMGT germline references, and clonotypes were defined by unique CDR3 amino acid sequence plus V-J genes. Clonal expansion, Shannon diversity and CDR3 relatedness were evaluated with VDJtools (CalcPairwiseDistances, ClusterSamples), while phylogenetic trees were built in CLCbio workbench. Using coefficient-of-variation modelling across technical triplicates, the study counted a clone as expanded if it had at least 8 unique UMIs. TCRdb cleaned the public reads at Q25 with fastp, built clones with MiXCR and kept in-frame beta chains. CDR3 protein sequences are deduplicated, and each keeps its most common genes and DNA. These V and J calls derive from TCRdb rather than the authors' analysis. The sample table lists roughly 31,000 distinct CDR3 sequences, 20% to 25% of them with a count of one. Of the sample, 25% to 30% is held by the ten largest clones.

The specimen was CD4+ T cells from blood. The chain couples TRBV5-1 to TRBJ2-2, with no confident D gene call. The receptor's source is a man aged 50 to 59 with HTLV-1-associated myelopathy (HAM/TSP). CDR3 protein: CASSNMDHGLFF. The base sequence is TGCGCCAGCAGCAACATGGATCACGGGCTGTTTTTT. The CDR3, completed at both ends by the reference TRBV5-1 and TRBJ2-2 genes, gives the full variable domain KAGVTQTPRYLIKTRGQQVTLSCSPISGHRSVSWYQQTPGQGLQFLFEYFSETQRNKGNFPGRFSGRQFSNSRSEMNVSTLELGDSALYLCASSNMDHGLFFGEGSRLTVL.